Below are 22 T cell receptor beta chains sequenced from a single sample in a study of T cell responses to AZD1222 COVID-19 vaccine. TCRdb keeps only in-frame clones here, not all; method: immunoSEQ multiplex PCR. The table has roughly 140,000 clones, about 93% seen once; the top ten hold 1.3%. The sample here was peripheral blood, taken on day 0 of AZD1222 vaccination. All receptors derive from an adult in good health.

The rearrangement joins TRBV28 to TRBJ2-2, with D unclear. Germline V gene data show CDR1 as MDHEN and CDR2 as SYDVKM. The CDR3 has 12 residues. V dropped 10 bases and J dropped 2 bases, with 8 bases sitting between them. The CDR3 region is CATLINTGELFF. The CDR3 DNA reads as TGTGCCACCCTAATAAACACCGGGGAGCTGTTTTTT.

In its sample, this clone was seen once. V is TRBV3-1 (or the pseudogene TRBV3-2) and J is TRBJ1-2, with 10 bases identical to TRBD1. In germline, CDR1 is LGHDT, CDR2 YNNKEL (reference sequence). CDR3 length: 13 residues. V gave up 5 bases and J gave up 8 bases; unmatched junction bases: 5. CDR3 sequence: CASSSGQGGGYTF. DNA for the CDR3: TGTGCCAGCAGCTCCGGACAGGGGGGAGGCTACACCTTC.

The rearrangement links TRBV29-1 to TRBJ2-1; 8 nucleotides match TRBD2. CDR1 and CDR2 from the germline V gene are SQVTM and ANQGSEA. Trimming removed 6 bases from V and 6 bases from J; junction bases left unmatched: 4. The length of the CDR3 is 12 residues. CDR3: CSVGRGGNEQFF. CDR3 in DNA: TGCAGCGTGGGACGGGGGGGCAATGAGCAGTTCTTC.

This rearrangement joins TRBV28 to TRBJ1-3, with TRBD1 as a possible D gene (5 bases). The CDR3 consists of 15 residues. CDR1 MDHEN and CDR2 SYDVKM come from the germline V gene. V lost 5 bases to trimming and J lost 4 bases, with 15 bases between them. The CDR3 DNA sequence: TGTGCCAGCAGTCGGGACTCGTCCGCCGGAAACACCATATATTTT. Amino acid sequence: CASSRDSSAGNTIYF.

The V and J genes are TRBV12-3 or TRBV12-4 and TRBJ1-1, with unresolved D. This CDR3 contains 13 residues. V gave up 5 bases and J gave up 3 bases, with 10 bases separating them. The CDR3 region is CASSPGFHTEAFF. In DNA form, the CDR3 reads TGTGCCAGCAGTCCGGGATTCCACACTGAAGCTTTCTTT.

This clone was observed a single time. The gene calls are TRBV25-1 and TRBJ1-2; no clear D gene. The CDR3 totals 13 residues. Between the trimmed V and J ends, which lost 2 bases and 0 bases, there was a span of 4 bases. CDR1 is MGHDK and CDR2 is SYGVNS in the germline V gene. Here the CDR3 DNA reads TGTGCCAGCAGTGAAGGGCCTAACTATGGCTACACCTTC. Translated, it gives CASSEGPNYGYTF.

This sequence joins TRBV5-6 and TRBJ2-1; D may correspond to TRBD1 or TRBD2 (5 bases each). The germline CDR1 and CDR2 sequences are SGHDT and YYEEEE. Trimming took 5 bases from V and 7 from J, leaving 13 bases between them. This CDR3 comprises 13 residues. CDR3 region: CASRGVKRNEQFF. The DNA for the CDR3 is TGTGCCAGCAGGGGGGTTAAGAGGAATGAGCAGTTCTTC.

The chain is built from TRBV7-9 and TRBJ2-1; TRBD2 might be the D (6 bases). This CDR3 spans 17 amino acids. V lost 2 bases, J lost 2 bases, and 16 bases lay in between. The germline V gene encodes CDR1 SEHNR and CDR2 FQNEAQ (reference sequence). CDR3 in amino acids: CASSLNWGSGPYNEQFF. CDR3 sequence (DNA): TGTGCCAGCAGCTTAAACTGGGGTAGCGGACCCTACAATGAGCAGTTCTTC.

This clone was seen just once. The CDR3 DNA follows: TGTGCCATCAGGGCCGGGACAGGGGGTGGCAATCAGCCCCAGCATTTT. It is translated as CAIRAGTGGGNQPQHF. V usage is TRBV10-3 and J usage is TRBJ1-5; 11 bases agree with TRBD1. With 6 bases clipped from V and 2 bases from J, the junction kept 6 bases outside the gene matches. Germline CDR1 ENHRY, CDR2 SYGVKD. There are 16 residues in the CDR3.

This chain connects TRBV7-6 to TRBJ2-2, with a possible D match to TRBD2 (6 bases). The CDR3 sequence is 15 residues long. Trimming removed 3 bases at V and 2 bases at J, with 10 bases between. The germline V gene encodes CDR1 SGHVS and CDR2 FNYEAQ. The CDR3 loop reads CASSFTGSNTGELFF. As DNA, the CDR3 is TGTGCCAGCAGCTTCACCGGGAGCAACACCGGGGAGCTGTTTTTT. The variable domain in full, completed from reference TRBV7-6 and TRBJ2-2, reads GAGVSQSPRYKVTKRGQDVALRCDPISGHVSLYWYRQALGQGPEFLTYFNYEAQQDKSGLPNDRFSAERPEGSISTLTIQRTEQRDSAMYRCASSFTGSNTGELFFGEGSRLTVL.

J is TRBJ1-3 and V is TRBV30; TRBD1 aligns across 8 bases. The CDR3 is 14 residues long. J lost 0 bases, V lost 4 bases, and 2 bases had no gene match. CDR1 is GTSNPN, CDR2 SVGIG, per germline (reference sequence). The CDR3 DNA reads TGTGCCTGGAACAGGGGGTTCTCTGGAAACACCATATATTTT. Translating gives CAWNRGFSGNTIYF.

CDR3 amino acids: CASSLVAGISSPLHF. For the CDR3, the DNA is TGTGCCAGCAGCCTAGTGGCAGGGATCTCCTCCCCCCTCCACTTT. The chain combines TRBV7-3 with TRBJ1-6; a weak D match, TRBD1 (5 bases). Germline-derived CDR1 and CDR2 are SGHTA and FQGTGA. Trimming took 5 bases from V and 13 from J, leaving 21 bases between them. The CDR3 has 15 amino acids.

The V and J genes are TRBV3-1 (or the pseudogene TRBV3-2) and TRBJ2-1; D gene unclear. CDR3 size: 14 residues. The V and J ends lost 0 bases and 8 bases respectively, with 11 bases between them. CDR1 and CDR2 from the germline V gene are LGHDT and YNNKEL (reference sequence). The CDR3 coding sequence is TGTGCCAGCAGCCAAGACCCGCAGGACGATGAGCAGTTCTTC. Amino acid sequence: CASSQDPQDDEQFF.

The J gene is TRBJ1-5, the V gene TRBV19, with a weak D call TRBD1 (6 bases). There are 12 residues in the CDR3. The germline CDR1 and CDR2 sequences are LNHDA and SQIVND (reference sequence). The ends were cut back, 8 bases at V and 3 bases at J, with 8 bases in the middle. CDR3 coding DNA: TGTGCCAGTGGGGGCTACAATCAGCCCCAGCATTTT. Translating it yields CASGGYNQPQHF.

Comments on this clone: Other nucleotide sequences from this sample produce the same CDR3. The chain recombines TRBV3-1 (or the pseudogene TRBV3-2) with TRBJ1-5; D might be TRBD1 (6 bases). Germline CDR1 is LGHDT and CDR2 is YNNKEL (reference sequence). The CDR3 totals 15 residues. V lost 1 base and J lost 4, with 11 bases in between. The CDR3 DNA sequence: TGTGCCAGCAGCCAAGCCAGGGGAGGGAATCAGCCCCAGCATTTT. As protein: CASSQARGGNQPQHF.

The V gene is TRBV2, the J gene TRBJ1-2; D not resolved. Germline CDR1 is SNHLY and CDR2 is FYNNEI. This CDR3 comprises 12 residues. Trimming pared 4 bases from V and 4 bases from J, leaving 7 bases between. The CDR3 region is CASSGIIYGYTF. The CDR3 DNA reads as TGTGCCAGCAGTGGGATTATCTATGGCTACACCTTC.

The chain uses TRBV7-2 and TRBJ1-5; TRBD1 matches 8 bases. The V gene's germline CDR1 is SGHTA and CDR2 FQGNSA. The CDR3 sequence is 13 residues long. J was trimmed by 6 bases and V by 4 bases; bases with no gene match: 2. CDR3 bases: TGTGCCAGCAGCTCAGGGGGCGCTCAGCCCCAGCATTTT. Residues: CASSSGGAQPQHF.

The J gene is TRBJ2-2, the V gene TRBV27; no firm D call. CDR1 and CDR2 (germline): MNHEY, SMNVEV (reference sequence). The CDR3 totals 14 residues. Trimming took 6 bases from V and 9 from J, leaving 17 bases between them. The CDR3 loop is CASSPILSARELFF. CDR3 DNA: TGTGCCAGCAGCCCAATCCTCTCGGCCCGGGAGCTGTTTTTT.

The chain links TRBV15 to TRBJ1-1; D is uncertain. The CDR3 sequence is 15 residues long. Germline V gene lookup returns CDR1 LNHNV and CDR2 YYDKDF (reference sequence). V was shortened by 0 bases and J by 1 base, with 9 bases between the two germline ends. DNA for the CDR3: TGTGCCACCAGCAGAGATCATGGCAGGAACACTGAAGCTTTCTTT. The encoded protein is CATSRDHGRNTEAFF. The whole variable domain, remainder taken from reference TRBV15 and TRBJ1-1, is DAMVIQNPRYQVTQFGKPVTLSCSQTLNHNVMYWYQQKSSQAPKLLFHYYDKDFNNEADTPDNFQSRRPNTSFCFLDIRSPGLGDTAMYLCATSRDHGRNTEAFFGQGTRLTVV.

The rearrangement joins TRBV18 to TRBJ1-1; 7 bases fit TRBD1. This CDR3 is built from 15 residues. The germline CDR1 and CDR2 sequences are KGHSH and LQKENI. V dropped 3 bases and J dropped 1; count of bases not matched to a gene: 5. The CDR3 loop reads CASSPMTGRNTEAFF. Here the CDR3 DNA reads TGTGCCAGCTCACCCATGACAGGGAGGAACACTGAAGCTTTCTTT.

This clone was picked up one time. This rearrangement joins TRBV4-2 to TRBJ2-1; D is unresolved. From germline, CDR1 is LGHNA and CDR2 YNFKEQ. V gave up 1 base and J gave up 1 base, with 14 bases separating them. The CDR3 sequence is 17 residues long. The DNA of the CDR3 is TGTGCCAGCAGCCAAGTCTATCCAGCGCCTTCCTACAATGAGCAGTTCTTC. The encoded protein is CASSQVYPAPSYNEQFF.

The chain carries TRBV7-3 and TRBJ2-5; unclear D gene. This CDR3 has 13 amino acids. Germline CDR1 is SGHTA and CDR2 is FQGTGA. Trimming removed 2 bases from V and 4 bases from J, with 8 bases in between. The CDR3 DNA reads TGTGCCAGCAGCTTAGTCTTCTCAGAGACCCAGTACTTC. It translates to CASSLVFSETQYF.